This T cell receptor beta chain was sequenced for a study of memory CD4+ T cells and cytomegalovirus serostatus. Study-wide findings and caveats: A US-trained random forest predicted CMV serostatus with median AUC approximately 0.9.

Turning to this clone: Its antigen is not known.

The sort gate was single viable CD3+CD4+CD8-CD45RO+ cells for memory CD4+ T cells. Profiled with immunoSEQ multiplex PCR; TCRdb holds only in-frame clones, not every one. The table has about 61,000 clones, 82% seen once. CDR1 is MDHEN, CDR2 SYDVKM, per germline. The CDR3 is 14 residues long. J was trimmed by 1 base and V by 8 bases; bases with no gene match: 7. The chain carries TRBV28 and TRBJ1-2, with 7 bases lining up with TRBD1. Input material: memory CD4+ T cells from blood. The TCR comes from an adult in good health and CMV-seronegative. The CDR3 DNA sequence: TGTGCCAGCGGTACAGGGGTAGTTAACTATGGCTACACCTTC. This translates into CASGTGVVNYGYTF.